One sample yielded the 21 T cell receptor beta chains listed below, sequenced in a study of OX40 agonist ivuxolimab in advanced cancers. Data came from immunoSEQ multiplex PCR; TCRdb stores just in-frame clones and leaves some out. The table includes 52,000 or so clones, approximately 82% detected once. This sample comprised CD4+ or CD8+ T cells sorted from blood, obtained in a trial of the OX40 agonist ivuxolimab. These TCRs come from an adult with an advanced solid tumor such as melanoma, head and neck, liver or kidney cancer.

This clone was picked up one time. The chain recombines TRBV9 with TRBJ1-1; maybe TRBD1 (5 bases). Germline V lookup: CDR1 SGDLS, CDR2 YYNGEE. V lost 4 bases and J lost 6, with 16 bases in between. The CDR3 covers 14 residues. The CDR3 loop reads CASSPHGTDPEAFF. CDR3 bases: TGTGCCAGCAGCCCCCATGGGACGGACCCTGAAGCTTTCTTT.

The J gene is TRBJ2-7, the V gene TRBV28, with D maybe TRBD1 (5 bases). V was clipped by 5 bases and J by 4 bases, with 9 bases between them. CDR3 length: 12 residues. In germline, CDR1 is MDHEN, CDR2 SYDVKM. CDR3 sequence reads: CASSIQGYEQYF. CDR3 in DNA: TGTGCCAGCAGTATCCAGGGTTACGAGCAGTACTTC.

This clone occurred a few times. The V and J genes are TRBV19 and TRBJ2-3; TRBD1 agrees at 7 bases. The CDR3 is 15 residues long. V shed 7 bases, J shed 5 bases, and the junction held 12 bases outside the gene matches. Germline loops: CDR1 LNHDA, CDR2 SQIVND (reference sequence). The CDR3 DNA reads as TGTGCCAGTACCCAAGGGACAGTACCAGGAGATACGCAGTATTTT. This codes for CASTQGTVPGDTQYF.

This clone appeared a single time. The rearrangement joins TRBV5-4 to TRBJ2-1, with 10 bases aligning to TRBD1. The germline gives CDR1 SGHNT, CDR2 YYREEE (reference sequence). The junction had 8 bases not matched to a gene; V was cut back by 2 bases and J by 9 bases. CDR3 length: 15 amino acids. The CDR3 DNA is TGTGCCAGCAGCTTTCGGGACAGGGGCTGGAGTGAGCAGTTCTTC. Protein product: CASSFRDRGWSEQFF.

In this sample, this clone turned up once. The CDR3 bases are TGTGCCAGTAGTATGGTGGGGCCCCGGATGAGTAGTGGGGGCCACACCTTC. Amino acids: CASSMVGPRMSSGGHTF. The rearrangement links TRBV19 to TRBJ1-2, with TRBD1 as a possible D gene (6 bases). The V end lost 3 bases, the J end lost 12 bases, and 29 bases lay between the germline ends. CDR3 length: 17 residues. Germline CDR1 and CDR2: LNHDA and SQIVND (reference sequence).

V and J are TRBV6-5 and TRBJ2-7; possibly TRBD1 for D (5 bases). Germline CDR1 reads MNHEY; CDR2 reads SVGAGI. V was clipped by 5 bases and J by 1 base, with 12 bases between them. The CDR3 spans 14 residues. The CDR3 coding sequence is TGTGCCAGCAGTCGTGCAGGGCGGTCCTACGAGCAGTACTTC. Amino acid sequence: CASSRAGRSYEQYF.

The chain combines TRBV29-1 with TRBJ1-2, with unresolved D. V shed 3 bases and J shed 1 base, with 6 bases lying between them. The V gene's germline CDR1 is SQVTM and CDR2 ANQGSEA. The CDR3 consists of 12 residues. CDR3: CSVDPDNYGYTF. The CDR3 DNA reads TGCAGCGTTGACCCGGATAACTATGGCTACACCTTC.

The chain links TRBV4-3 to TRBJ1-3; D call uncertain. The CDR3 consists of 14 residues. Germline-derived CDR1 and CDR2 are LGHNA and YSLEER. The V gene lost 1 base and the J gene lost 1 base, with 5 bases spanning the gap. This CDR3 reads CASSQVQSGNTIYF. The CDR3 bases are TGCGCCAGCAGCCAAGTACAGTCTGGAAACACCATATATTTT.

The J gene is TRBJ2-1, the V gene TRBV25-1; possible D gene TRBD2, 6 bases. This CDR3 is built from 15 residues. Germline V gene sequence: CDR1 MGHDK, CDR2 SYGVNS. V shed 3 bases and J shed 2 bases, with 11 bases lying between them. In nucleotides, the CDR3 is TGTGCCAGCAGTGATGGAGGGGATCCCTACAATGAGCAGTTCTTC. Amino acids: CASSDGGDPYNEQFF. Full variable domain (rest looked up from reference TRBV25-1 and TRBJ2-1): EADIYQTPRYLVIGTGKKITLECSQTMGHDKMYWYQQDPGMELHLIHYSYGVNSTEKGDLSSESTVSRIRTEHFPLTLESARPSHTSQYLCASSDGGDPYNEQFFGPGTRLTVL.

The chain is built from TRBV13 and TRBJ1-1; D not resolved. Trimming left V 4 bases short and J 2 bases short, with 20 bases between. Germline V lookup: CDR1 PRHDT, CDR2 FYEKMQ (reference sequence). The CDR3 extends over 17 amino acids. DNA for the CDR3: TGTGCCAGCAGCTCCCGGGGTACGAGGGTCCCCAACACTGAAGCTTTCTTT. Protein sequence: CASSSRGTRVPNTEAFF.

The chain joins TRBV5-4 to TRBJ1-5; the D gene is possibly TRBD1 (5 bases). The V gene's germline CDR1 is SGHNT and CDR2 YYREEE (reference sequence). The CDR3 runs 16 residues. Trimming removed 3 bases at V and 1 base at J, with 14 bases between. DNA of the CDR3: TGTGCCAGCAGCTACGGGGGGGTTCAGAGCAATCAGCCCCAGCATTTT. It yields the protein CASSYGGVQSNQPQHF.

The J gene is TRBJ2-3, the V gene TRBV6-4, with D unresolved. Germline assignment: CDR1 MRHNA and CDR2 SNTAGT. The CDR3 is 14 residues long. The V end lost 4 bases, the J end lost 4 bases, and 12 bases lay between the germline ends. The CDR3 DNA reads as TGTGCCAGCAGTGCTACTGGTGGGGCAGATACGCAGTATTTT. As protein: CASSATGGADTQYF.

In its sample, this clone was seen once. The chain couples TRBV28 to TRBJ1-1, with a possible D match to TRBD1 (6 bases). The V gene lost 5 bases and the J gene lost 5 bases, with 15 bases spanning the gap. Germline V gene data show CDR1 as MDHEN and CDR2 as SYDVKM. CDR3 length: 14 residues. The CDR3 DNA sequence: TGTGCCAGCAGTCCACAGGGAACGAGTACTGAAGCTTTCTTT. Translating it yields CASSPQGTSTEAFF.

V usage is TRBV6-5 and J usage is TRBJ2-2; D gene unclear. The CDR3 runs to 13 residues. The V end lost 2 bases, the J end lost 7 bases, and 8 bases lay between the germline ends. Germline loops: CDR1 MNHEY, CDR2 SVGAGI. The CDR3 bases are TGTGCCAGCAGTTACCACCTGGGCGGGGAGCTGTTTTTT. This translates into CASSYHLGGELFF.

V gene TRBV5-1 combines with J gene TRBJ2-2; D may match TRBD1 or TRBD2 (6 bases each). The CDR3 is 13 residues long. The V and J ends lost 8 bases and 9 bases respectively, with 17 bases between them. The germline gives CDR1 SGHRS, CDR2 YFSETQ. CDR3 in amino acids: CASGEQGLRELFF. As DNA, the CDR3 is TGCGCCAGTGGTGAACAGGGACTCCGGGAGCTGTTTTTT.

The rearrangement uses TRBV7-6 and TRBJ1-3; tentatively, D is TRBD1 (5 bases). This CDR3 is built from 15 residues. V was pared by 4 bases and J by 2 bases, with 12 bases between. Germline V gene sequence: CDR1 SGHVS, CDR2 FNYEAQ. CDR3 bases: TGTGCCAGCAGCTCGCAGGGTAGTACTGGAAACACCATATATTTT. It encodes CASSSQGSTGNTIYF.

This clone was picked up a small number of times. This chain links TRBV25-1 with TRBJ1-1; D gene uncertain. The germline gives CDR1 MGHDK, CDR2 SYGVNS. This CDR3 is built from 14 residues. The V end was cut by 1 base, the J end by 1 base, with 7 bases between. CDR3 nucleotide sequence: TGTGCCAGCAGTGAATTGAGGGAGAACACTGAAGCTTTCTTT. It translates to CASSELRENTEAFF.

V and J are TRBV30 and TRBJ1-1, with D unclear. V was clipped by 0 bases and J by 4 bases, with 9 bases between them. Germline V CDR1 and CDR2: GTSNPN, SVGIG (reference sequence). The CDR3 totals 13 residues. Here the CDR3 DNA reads TGTGCCTGGAGTGTCGGCCAGACCACTGAAGCTTTCTTT. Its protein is CAWSVGQTTEAFF.

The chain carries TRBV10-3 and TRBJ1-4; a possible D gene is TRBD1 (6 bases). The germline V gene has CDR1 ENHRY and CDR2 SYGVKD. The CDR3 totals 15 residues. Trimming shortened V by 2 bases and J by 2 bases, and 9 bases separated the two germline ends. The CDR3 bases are TGTGCCATCAGTGAGACAGGGACGACTAATGAAAAACTGTTTTTT. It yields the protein CAISETGTTNEKLFF.

The CDR3 protein is CASSLGENTEAFF. DNA for the CDR3: TGTGCCAGCAGCTTAGGGGAAAACACTGAAGCTTTCTTT. This chain links TRBV7-3 with TRBJ1-1; D remains ambiguous. V was pared by 2 bases and J by 2 bases, with 6 bases between. This CDR3 region has 13 residues. Germline V gene data show CDR1 as SGHTA and CDR2 as FQGTGA.

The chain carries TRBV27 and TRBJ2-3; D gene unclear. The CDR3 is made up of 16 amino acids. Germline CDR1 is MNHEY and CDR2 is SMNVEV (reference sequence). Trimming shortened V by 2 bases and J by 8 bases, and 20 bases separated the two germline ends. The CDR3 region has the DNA TGTGCCAGCAGTTTAACCGGGCGGTCCCAAGGTGGTACGCAGTATTTT. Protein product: CASSLTGRSQGGTQYF.